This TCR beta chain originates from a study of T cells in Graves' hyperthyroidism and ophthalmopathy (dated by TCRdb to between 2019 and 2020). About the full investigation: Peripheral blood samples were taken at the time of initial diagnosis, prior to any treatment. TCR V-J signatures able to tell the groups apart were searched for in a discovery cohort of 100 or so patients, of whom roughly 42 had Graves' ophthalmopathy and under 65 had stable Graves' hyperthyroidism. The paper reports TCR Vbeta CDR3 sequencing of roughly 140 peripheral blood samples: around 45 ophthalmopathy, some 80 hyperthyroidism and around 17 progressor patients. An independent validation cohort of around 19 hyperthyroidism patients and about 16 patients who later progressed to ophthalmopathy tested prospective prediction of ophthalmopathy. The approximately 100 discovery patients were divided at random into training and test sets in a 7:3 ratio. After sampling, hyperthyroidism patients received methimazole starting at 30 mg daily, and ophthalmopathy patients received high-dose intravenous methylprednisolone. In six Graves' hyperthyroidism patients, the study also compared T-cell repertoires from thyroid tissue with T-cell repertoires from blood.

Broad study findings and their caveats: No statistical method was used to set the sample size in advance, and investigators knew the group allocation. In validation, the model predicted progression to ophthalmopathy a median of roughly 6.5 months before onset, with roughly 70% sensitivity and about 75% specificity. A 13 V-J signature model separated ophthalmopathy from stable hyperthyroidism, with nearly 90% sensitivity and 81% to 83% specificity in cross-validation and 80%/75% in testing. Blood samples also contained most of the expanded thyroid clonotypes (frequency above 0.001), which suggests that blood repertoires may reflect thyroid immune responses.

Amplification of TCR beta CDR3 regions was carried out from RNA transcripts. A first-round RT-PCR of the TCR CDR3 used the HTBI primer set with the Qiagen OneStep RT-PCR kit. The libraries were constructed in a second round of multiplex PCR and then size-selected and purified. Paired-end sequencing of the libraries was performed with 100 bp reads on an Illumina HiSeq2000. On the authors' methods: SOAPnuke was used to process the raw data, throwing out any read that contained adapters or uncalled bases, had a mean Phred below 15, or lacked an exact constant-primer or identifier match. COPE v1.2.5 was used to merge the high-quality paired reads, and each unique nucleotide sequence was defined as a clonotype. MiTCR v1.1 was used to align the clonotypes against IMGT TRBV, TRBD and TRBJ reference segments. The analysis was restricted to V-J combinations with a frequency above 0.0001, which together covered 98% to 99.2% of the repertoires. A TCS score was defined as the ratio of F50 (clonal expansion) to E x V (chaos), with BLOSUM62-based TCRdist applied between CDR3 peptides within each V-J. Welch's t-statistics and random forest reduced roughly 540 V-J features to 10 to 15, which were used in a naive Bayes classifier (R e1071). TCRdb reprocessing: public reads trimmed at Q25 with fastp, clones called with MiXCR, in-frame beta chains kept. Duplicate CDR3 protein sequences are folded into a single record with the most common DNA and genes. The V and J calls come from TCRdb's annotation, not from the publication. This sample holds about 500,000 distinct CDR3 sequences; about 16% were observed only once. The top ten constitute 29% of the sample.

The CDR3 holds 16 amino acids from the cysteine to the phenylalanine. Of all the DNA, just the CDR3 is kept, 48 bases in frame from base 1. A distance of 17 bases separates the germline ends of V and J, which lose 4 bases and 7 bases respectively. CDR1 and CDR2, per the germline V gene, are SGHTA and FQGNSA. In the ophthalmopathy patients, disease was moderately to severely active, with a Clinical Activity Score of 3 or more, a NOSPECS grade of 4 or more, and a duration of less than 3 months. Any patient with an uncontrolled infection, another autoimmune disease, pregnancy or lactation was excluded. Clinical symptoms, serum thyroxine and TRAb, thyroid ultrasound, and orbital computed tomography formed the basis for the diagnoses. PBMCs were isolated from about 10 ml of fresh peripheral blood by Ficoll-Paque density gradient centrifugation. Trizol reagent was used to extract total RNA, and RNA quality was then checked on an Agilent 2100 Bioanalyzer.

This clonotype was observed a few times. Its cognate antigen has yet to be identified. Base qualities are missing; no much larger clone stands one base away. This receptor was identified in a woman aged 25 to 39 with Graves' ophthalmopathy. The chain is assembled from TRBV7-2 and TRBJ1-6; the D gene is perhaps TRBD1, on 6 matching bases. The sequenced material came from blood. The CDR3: CASSSIAGDRNSPLHF. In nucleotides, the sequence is TGTGCCAGCAGCTCCATCGCAGGGGATAGGAATTCACCCCTCCACTTT.